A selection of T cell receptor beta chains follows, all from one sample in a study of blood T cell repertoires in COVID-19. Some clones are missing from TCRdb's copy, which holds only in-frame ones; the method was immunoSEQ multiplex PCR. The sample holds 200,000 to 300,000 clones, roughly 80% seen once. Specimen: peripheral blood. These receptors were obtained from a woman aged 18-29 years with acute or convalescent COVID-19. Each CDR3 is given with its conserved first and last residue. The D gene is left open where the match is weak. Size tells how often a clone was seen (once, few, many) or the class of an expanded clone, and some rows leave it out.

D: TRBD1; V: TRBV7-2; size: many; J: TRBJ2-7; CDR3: CASSLARTGSYEQYF; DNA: TGTGCCAGCAGCTTAGCGCGGACAGGTTCCTACGAGCAGTACTTC
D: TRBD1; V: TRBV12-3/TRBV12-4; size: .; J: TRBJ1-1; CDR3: CASSLQGGEAFF; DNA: TGTGCCAGCAGCCTCCAGGGGGGTGAAGCTTTCTTT
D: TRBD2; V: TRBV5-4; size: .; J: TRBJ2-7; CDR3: CASSKGAGTSGSGPYEQYF; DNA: TGTGCCAGCAGCAAGGGGGCCGGGACTAGCGGGAGTGGGCCCTACGAGCAGTACTTC
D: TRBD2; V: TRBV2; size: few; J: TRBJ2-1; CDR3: CASSGLAGGPPVF; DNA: TGTGCCAGCAGTGGGCTAGCGGGAGGGCCTCCGGTCTTC
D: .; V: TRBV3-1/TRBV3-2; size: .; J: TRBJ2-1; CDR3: CASSPGNLVGEQFF; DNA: TGTGCCAGCAGCCCAGGGAATCTAGTGGGTGAGCAGTTCTTC
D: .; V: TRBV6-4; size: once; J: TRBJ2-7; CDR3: CASSGSGPGYEQYF; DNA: TGTGCCAGCAGTGGAAGTGGGCCCGGCTACGAGCAGTACTTC
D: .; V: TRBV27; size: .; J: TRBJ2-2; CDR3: CASSPTLKGLPDTGELFF; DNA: TGTGCCAGCAGTCCTACACTCAAGGGACTGCCTGATACCGGGGAGCTGTTTTTT
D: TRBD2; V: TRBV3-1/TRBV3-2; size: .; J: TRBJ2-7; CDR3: CASSQDSGTEQYF; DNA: TGTGCCAGCAGCCAGGATAGCGGGACCGAGCAGTACTTC
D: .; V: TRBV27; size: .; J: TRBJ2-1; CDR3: CASRQPGLRSSYNEQFF; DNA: TGTGCCAGCAGGCAACCGGGACTCCGGAGCTCCTACAATGAGCAGTTCTTC
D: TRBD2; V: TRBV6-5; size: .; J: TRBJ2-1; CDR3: CASSGGTSGSFEQFF; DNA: TGTGCCAGCAGCGGCGGGACTAGCGGGAGTTTTGAGCAGTTCTTC
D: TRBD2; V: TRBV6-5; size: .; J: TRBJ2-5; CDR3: CASSWGLAAGETQYF; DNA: TGTGCCAGCAGTTGGGGACTAGCGGCTGGAGAGACCCAGTACTTC
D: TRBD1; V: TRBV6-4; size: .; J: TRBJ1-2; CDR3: CASSDGTVSGYTF; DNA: TGTGCCAGCAGTGACGGGACAGTGTCTGGCTACACCTTC
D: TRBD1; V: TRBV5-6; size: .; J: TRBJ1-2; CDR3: CASSLEGRTGENGYTF; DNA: TGTGCCAGCAGCTTGGAAGGTAGGACAGGGGAGAATGGCTACACCTTC
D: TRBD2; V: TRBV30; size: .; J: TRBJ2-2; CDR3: CARAGLAGAATGELFF; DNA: TGTGCCAGGGCGGGGCTAGCGGGAGCGGCCACCGGGGAGCTGTTTTTT
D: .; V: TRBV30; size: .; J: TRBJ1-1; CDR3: CAWRGPGPAGEAFF; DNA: TGTGCCTGGAGAGGTCCAGGGCCAGCCGGGGAAGCTTTCTTT
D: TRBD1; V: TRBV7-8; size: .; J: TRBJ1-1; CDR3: CASRQDETGVAGAFF; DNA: TGTGCCAGCAGGCAGGATGAGACAGGGGTCGCGGGAGCTTTCTTT
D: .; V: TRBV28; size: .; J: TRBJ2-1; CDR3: CASSRQDNEQFF; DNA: TGTGCCAGCAGCCGACAGGACAATGAGCAGTTCTTC
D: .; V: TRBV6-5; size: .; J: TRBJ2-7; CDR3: CASSYSLEGGYYEQYF; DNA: TGTGCCAGCAGTTACTCGTTGGAGGGGGGGTACTACGAGCAGTACTTC
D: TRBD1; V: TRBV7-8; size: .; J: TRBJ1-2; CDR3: CASSPTGGRNYGYTF; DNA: TGTGCCAGCAGCCCTACAGGGGGAAGAAACTATGGCTACACCTTC
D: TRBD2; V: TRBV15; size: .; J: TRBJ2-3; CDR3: CATLAGGTDTQYF; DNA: TGTGCCACATTAGCGGGAGGTACAGATACGCAGTATTTT
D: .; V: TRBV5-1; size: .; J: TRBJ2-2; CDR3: CASSTPPGQNTGELFF; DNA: TGCGCCAGCAGCACGCCGCCAGGGCAGAACACCGGGGAGCTGTTTTTT
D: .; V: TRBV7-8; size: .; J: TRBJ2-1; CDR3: CASSRGDEQFF; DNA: TGTGCCAGCAGCCGCGGTGATGAGCAGTTCTTC
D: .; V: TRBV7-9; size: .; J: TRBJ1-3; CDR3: CASGGDESGNTIYF; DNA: TGTGCCAGCGGGGGGGATGAGTCTGGAAACACCATATATTTT
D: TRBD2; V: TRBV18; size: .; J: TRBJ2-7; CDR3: CASSQGLAGESLEQYF; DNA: TGTGCCAGCTCACAAGGACTAGCGGGAGAGTCGCTCGAGCAGTACTTC
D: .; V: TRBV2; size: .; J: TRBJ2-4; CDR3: CASRDLAKNIQYF; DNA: TGTGCCAGCAGAGACTTAGCCAAAAACATTCAGTACTTC
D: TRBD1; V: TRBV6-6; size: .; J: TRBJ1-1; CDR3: CASSYLTGGTEAFF; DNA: TGTGCCAGCAGTTACTTGACAGGGGGCACTGAAGCTTTCTTT
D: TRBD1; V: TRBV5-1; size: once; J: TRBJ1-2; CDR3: CASSGQTGWGGYTF; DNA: TGCGCCAGCAGCGGCCAGACAGGGTGGGGTGGCTACACCTTC
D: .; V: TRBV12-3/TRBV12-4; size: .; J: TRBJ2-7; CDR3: CASSRTTYEQYF; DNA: TGTGCCAGCAGCCGAACTACCTACGAGCAGTACTTC
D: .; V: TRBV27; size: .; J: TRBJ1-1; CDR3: CASSGQTNTEAFF; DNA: TGTGCCAGCAGTGGACAGACGAACACTGAAGCTTTCTTT
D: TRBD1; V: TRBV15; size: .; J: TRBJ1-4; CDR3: CATSGQGTATNEKLFF; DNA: TGTGCCACCAGCGGTCAAGGGACAGCAACTAATGAAAAACTGTTTTTT
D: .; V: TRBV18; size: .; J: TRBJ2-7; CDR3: CASSPPTGVSEQYF; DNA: TGTGCCAGCTCACCACCGACGGGAGTGAGCGAGCAGTACTTC
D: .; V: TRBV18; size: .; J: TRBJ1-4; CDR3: CASSSSGSDEKLFF; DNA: TGTGCCAGCTCATCTTCGGGGTCGGATGAAAAACTGTTTTTT
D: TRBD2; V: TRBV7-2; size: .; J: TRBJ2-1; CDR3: CASSTGTSGSNEQFF; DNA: TGTGCCAGCAGCACAGGGACTAGCGGGAGCAATGAGCAGTTCTTC
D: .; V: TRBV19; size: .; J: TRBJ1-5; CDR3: CASIKREGGNQPQHF; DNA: TGTGCCAGTATTAAAAGGGAAGGGGGCAATCAGCCCCAGCATTTT
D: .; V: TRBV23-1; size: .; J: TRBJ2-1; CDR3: CASSQEERAHNEQFF; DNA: TGCGCCAGCAGTCAAGAGGAAAGAGCCCACAATGAGCAGTTCTTC
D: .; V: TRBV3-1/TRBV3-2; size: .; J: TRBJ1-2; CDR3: CASSQAGGVEGYTF; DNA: TGTGCCAGCAGCCAAGCGGGGGGGGTCGAGGGCTACACCTTC
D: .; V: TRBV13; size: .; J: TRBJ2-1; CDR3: CASSPLEAGAGNEQFF; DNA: TGTGCCAGCAGCCCTCTGGAGGCAGGGGCTGGGAATGAGCAGTTCTTC
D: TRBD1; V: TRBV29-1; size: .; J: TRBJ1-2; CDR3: CSVEVKGQGEYGYTF; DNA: TGCAGCGTTGAGGTTAAGGGACAGGGAGAATATGGCTACACCTTC
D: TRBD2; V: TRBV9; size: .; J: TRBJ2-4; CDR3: CASSVGGLAGNQNIQYF; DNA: TGTGCCAGCAGCGTAGGGGGACTAGCGGGAAACCAAAACATTCAGTACTTC
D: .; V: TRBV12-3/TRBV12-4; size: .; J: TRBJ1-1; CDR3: CASSFAGYTEAFF; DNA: TGTGCCAGCAGTTTTGCAGGGTACACTGAAGCTTTCTTT
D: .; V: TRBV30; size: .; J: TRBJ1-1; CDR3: CAWTTQGNTEAFF; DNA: TGTGCCTGGACCACACAGGGGAACACTGAAGCTTTCTTT
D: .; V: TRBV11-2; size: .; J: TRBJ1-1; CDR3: CASSLDRGTEAFF; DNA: TGTGCCAGCAGCTTAGATCGGGGAACTGAAGCTTTCTTT
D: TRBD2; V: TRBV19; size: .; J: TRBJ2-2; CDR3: CASSMDWAGGPRTGELFF; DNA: TGTGCCAGTAGTATGGATTGGGCGGGAGGGCCCCGCACCGGGGAGCTGTTTTTT
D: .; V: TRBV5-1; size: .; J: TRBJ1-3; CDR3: CASSRTAGNTIYF; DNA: TGCGCCAGCAGCCGGACAGCTGGAAACACCATATATTTT
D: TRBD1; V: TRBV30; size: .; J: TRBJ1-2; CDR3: CAWSPDRGGFGYTF; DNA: TGTGCCTGGAGTCCGGACAGGGGAGGTTTTGGCTACACCTTC
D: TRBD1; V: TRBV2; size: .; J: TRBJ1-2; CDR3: CASTHRDSPNYGYTF; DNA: TGTGCCAGCACCCACCGGGACAGCCCTAACTATGGCTACACCTTC
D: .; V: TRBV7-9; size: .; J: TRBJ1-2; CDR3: CASTGQRDYGYTF; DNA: TGTGCCAGCACCGGACAGAGAGACTATGGCTACACCTTC
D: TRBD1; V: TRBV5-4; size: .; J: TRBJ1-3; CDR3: CASSPIPGQVHTIYF; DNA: TGTGCCAGCAGCCCTATCCCGGGACAGGTTCACACCATATATTTT
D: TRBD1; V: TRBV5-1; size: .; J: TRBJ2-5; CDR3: CASSLGQGMETQYF; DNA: TGCGCCAGCAGCTTGGGACAGGGTATGGAGACCCAGTACTTC
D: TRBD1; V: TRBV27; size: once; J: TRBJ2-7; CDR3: CASSTTGAEQYF; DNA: TGTGCCAGCAGTACCACAGGGGCCGAGCAGTACTTC
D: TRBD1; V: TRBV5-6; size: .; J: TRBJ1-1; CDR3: CASSFATGGDTEAFF; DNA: TGTGCCAGCAGCTTCGCGACAGGGGGGGACACTGAAGCTTTCTTT
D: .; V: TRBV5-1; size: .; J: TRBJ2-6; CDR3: CASSLVAVSGANVLTF; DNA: TGCGCCAGCAGCTTGGTCGCAGTCTCTGGGGCCAACGTCCTGACTTTC
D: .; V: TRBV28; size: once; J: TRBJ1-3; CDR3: CASSLPVSSTIYF; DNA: TGTGCCAGCAGTTTGCCTGTTTCCAGCACCATATATTTT
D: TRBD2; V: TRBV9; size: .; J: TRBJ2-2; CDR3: CASSVELAGVRTGELFF; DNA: TGTGCCAGCAGCGTAGAGCTAGCGGGAGTAAGGACCGGGGAGCTGTTTTTT
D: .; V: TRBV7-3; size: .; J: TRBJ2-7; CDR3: CASSFSWVGGYEQYF; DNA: TGTGCCAGCAGCTTTTCGTGGGTAGGGGGATACGAGCAGTACTTC
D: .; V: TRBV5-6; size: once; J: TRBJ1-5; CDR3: CASSWSGDQPQHF; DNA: TGTGCCAGCAGCTGGAGCGGGGATCAGCCCCAGCATTTT
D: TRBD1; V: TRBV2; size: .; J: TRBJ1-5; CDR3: CASRDDRGNQPQHF; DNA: TGTGCCAGCAGAGACGACAGGGGAAATCAGCCCCAGCATTTT
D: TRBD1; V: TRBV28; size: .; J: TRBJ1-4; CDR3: CASSSEQGATNEKLFF; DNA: TGTGCCAGCAGTTCTGAACAGGGGGCGACTAATGAAAAACTGTTTTTT
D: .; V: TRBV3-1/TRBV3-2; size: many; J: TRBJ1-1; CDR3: CASSRGGRYTEAFF; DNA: TGTGCCAGCAGCCGGGGGGGGAGGTACACTGAAGCTTTCTTT
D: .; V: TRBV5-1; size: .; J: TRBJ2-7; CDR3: CASSPDGLGQTYEQYF; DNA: TGCGCCAGCAGCCCGGATGGATTGGGGCAAACCTACGAGCAGTACTTC